This note documents a single T cell receptor beta chain sequence. There are a few counts of this clonotype. The clone's antigen remains unknown. Per-base qualities were not stored, and no clone one base away is much larger. The data originate from a study of human T cells and chemical hapten exposure (dated by TCRdb to the early 2020s). Study-wide context: The libraries were sequenced as a pool, and the TCR yield per sample differed mostly because of small variations in library volumes within the pool. This study followed changes in the peripheral blood TCR repertoire in vivo during primary and secondary sensitization of alopecia patients to the hapten diphenylcyclopropenone (DPC). From each blood RNA sample, both TCR alpha and TCR beta chains were sequenced. On the study overall, not on this receptor specifically: The number of TCRs above 1 in 1000 frequency did not change with DPC sensitization; there was no evidence of global repertoire structure alterations. After repeated subsampling, the strength of the expansion versus patch-test correlation and the threshold at which it became significant changed.

The method behind the library was RACE. TCRdb records NextSeq 500 as the sequencer. Library preparation attached unique molecular identifiers to individual cDNA molecules for quantitative, reproducible TCR counting. The study's own analysis went as follows. The median number of TCRs per sample was roughly 94,000, ranging from roughly 23,224 to 690,600. The Decombinator software suite was used to annotate V, J and CDR3 in the TCR reads. To make PS versus PT1 abundance plots, every sample was subsampled to the same number of TCRs (28,000). Expanded TCRs were defined as absent before sensitization and observed at least eight times at the 2-week time point. The public reads were quality trimmed at Q25 with fastp and then assembled into clones with MiXCR by TCRdb, keeping productive beta chains. A single entry per CDR3 protein holds the most common genes and DNA from its merged rows. The V and J calls come from TCRdb's annotation, not from the publication. Recorded for this sample are tens of thousands of distinct CDR3 sequences; about 8.7% of them occurred a single time. The leading ten clones occupy around 1.4% of the sample.

The sample's time point label, in plain terms: healthy volunteer bleed at 6 weeks. Total RNA was extracted from unfractionated whole blood that had been collected in Tempus Blood RNA tubes. As TCR sequencing controls, about five healthy volunteers were used, with blood taken at day 0, 2 weeks and 6 weeks. The TCR was taken from a male donor in good health. Some clones in this sample may be carry-over from other donors' samples. The material sequenced was whole blood.

The DNA is as follows: TGCGCCAGCAGCCGAGAAACGAATGAAGATGCCCTCCACTTT. Translated, this is CASSRETNEDALHF. The chain employs TRBV4-3 and TRBJ1-6, with the D segment identity uncertain. Looking up the germline V gene yields CDR1 LGHNA and CDR2 YSLEER. V is cut by 4 bases and J by 14 bases, and the space between the germline ends is 18 bases. The CDR3 spans 14 residues, from the cysteine through the phenylalanine. Only the CDR3 DNA stays, 42 bases, in frame from base 1.